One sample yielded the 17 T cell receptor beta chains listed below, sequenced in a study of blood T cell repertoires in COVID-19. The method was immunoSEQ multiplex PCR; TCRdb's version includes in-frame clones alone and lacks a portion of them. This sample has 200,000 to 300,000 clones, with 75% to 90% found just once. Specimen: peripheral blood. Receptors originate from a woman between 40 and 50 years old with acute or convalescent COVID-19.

CDR3 in amino acids: CASSVGGLSSGNTIYF. CDR3 DNA sequence: TGTGCCAGCAGTGTCGGGGGGCTTTCCTCTGGAAACACCATATATTTT. The genes are TRBV2 and TRBJ1-3; the D gene is possibly TRBD1 (6 bases). The germline V gene encodes CDR1 SNHLY and CDR2 FYNNEI. V was pared by 4 bases and J by 0 bases, with 13 bases between. This CDR3 spans 16 amino acids. The full variable domain, in which reference TRBV2 and TRBJ1-3 provide the parts outside the CDR3, is EPEVTQTPSHQVTQMGQEVILRCVPISNHLYFYWYRQILGQKVEFLVSFYNNEISEKSEIFDDQFSVERPDGSNFTLKIRSTKLEDSAMYFCASSVGGLSSGNTIYFGEGSWLTVV.

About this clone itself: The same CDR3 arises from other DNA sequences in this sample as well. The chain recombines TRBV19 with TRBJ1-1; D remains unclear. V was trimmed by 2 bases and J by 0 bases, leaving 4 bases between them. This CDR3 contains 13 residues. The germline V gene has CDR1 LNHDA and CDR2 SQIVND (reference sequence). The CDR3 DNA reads TGTGCCAGTAGTATAACAGTGAACACTGAAGCTTTCTTT. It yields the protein CASSITVNTEAFF.

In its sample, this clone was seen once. The CDR3, as DNA: TGTGCCAGCAGCTTTCTAACCTCAACTAGCGGGGGGACCTACGAGCAGTACGTC. Protein sequence: CASSFLTSTSGGTYEQYV. V is TRBV12-1 and J is TRBJ2-7; the table calls TRBD2, which could not be checked here. TRBV12-1 is designated a pseudogene. This CDR3 is built from 18 residues.

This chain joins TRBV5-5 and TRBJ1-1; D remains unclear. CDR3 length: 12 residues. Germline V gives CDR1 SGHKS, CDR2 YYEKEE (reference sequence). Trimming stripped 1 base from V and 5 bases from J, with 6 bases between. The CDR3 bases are TGTGCCAGCAGCTTGTCCAGAACTGAAGCTTTCTTT. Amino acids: CASSLSRTEAFF.

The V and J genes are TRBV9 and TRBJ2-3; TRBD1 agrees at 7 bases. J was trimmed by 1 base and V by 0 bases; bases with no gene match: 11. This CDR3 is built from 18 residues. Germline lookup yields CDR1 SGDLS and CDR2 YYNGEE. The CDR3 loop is CASSVAPRQGLGTDTQYF. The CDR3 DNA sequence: TGTGCCAGCAGCGTAGCCCCAAGACAGGGCCTCGGCACAGATACGCAGTATTTT. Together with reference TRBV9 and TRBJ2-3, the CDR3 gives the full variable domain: DSGVTQTPKHLITATGQRVTLRCSPRSGDLSVYWYQQSLDQGLQFLIQYYNGEERAKGNILERFSAQQFPDLHSELNLSSLELGDSALYFCASSVAPRQGLGTDTQYFGPGTRLTVL.

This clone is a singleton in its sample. DNA for the CDR3: TGTGCCAGCAGTGTGGACAGAAATGAAAAACTGTTTTTT. Protein product: CASSVDRNEKLFF. The V call is TRBV28, the J call TRBJ1-4, with a possible D match to TRBD1 (6 bases). Germline CDR1 is MDHEN and CDR2 is SYDVKM. The CDR3 is 13 residues long. V was shortened by 5 bases and J by 5 bases, with 9 bases between the two germline ends.

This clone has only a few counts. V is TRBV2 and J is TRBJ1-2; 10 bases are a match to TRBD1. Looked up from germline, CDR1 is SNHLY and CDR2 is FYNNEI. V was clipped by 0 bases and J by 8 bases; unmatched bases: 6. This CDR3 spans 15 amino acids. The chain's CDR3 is CASSEAAGQGNGYTF. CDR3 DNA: TGTGCCAGCAGTGAAGCCGCGGGACAGGGGAACGGCTACACCTTC.

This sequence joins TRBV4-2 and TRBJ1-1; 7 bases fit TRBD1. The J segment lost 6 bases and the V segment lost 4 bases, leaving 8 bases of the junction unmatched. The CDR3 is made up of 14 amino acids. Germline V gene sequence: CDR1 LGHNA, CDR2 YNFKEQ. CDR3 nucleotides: TGTGCCAGCAGCCGAGACGACAGGGAAGCTGAAGCTTTCTTT. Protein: CASSRDDREAEAFF.

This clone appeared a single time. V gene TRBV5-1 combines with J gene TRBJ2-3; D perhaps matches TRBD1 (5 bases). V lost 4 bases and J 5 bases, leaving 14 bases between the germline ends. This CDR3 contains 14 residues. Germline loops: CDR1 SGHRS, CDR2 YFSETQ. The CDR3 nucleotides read TGCGCCAGCAGCCCAGACAGCCCAGGAGATACGCAGTATTTT. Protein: CASSPDSPGDTQYF. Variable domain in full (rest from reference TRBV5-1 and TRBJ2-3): KAGVTQTPRYLIKTRGQQVTLSCSPISGHRSVSWYQQTPGQGLQFLFEYFSETQRNKGNFPGRFSGRQFSNSRSEMNVSTLELGDSALYLCASSPDSPGDTQYFGPGTRLTVL.

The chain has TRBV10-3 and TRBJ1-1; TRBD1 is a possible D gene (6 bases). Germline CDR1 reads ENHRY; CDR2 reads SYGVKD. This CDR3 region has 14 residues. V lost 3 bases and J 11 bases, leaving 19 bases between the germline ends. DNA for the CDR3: TGTGCCATCAGTGACTCCCCGAGGGGGGGCGAGGCTTTCTTT. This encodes CAISDSPRGGEAFF.

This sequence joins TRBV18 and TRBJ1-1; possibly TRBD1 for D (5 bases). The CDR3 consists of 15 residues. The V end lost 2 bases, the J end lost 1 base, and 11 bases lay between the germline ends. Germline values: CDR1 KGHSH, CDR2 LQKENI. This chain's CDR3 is CASSPGGQGNTEAFF. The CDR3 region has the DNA TGTGCCAGCTCACCAGGCGGCCAGGGGAACACTGAAGCTTTCTTT.

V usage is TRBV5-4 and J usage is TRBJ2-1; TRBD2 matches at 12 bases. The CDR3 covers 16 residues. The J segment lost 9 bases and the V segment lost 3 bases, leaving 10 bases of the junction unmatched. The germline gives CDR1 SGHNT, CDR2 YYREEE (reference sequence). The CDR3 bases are TGTGCCAGCAGCTCCTTGCTAGCGGGGGGGCGGAGTGAGCAGTTCTTC. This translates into CASSSLLAGGRSEQFF.

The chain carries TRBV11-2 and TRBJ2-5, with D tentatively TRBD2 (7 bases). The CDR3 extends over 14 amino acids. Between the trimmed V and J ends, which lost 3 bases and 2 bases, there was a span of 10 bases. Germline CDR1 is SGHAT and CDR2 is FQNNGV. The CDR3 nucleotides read TGTGCCAGCAGCTTCGGGGGGCGTCAAGAGACCCAGTACTTC. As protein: CASSFGGRQETQYF.

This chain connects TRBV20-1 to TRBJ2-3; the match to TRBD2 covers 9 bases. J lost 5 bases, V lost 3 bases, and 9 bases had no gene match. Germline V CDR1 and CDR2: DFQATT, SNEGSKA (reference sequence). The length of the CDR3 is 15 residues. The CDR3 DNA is TGCAGTGCTAGTATACGCGGGGGGGCCAAAGATACGCAGTATTTT. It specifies CSASIRGGAKDTQYF.

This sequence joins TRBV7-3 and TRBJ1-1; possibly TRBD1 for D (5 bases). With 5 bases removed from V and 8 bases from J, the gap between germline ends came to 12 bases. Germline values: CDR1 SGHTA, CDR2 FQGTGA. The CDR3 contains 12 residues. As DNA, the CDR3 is TGTGCCAGCAGCCGATGGGAGGGGGAAGCTTTCTTT. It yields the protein CASSRWEGEAFF.

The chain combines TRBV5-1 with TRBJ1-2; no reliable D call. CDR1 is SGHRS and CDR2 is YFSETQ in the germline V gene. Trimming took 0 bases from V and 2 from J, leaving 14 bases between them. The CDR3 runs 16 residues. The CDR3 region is CASSLVPRGGNYGYTF. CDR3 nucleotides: TGCGCCAGCAGCTTGGTTCCCCGAGGCGGGAACTATGGCTACACCTTC.

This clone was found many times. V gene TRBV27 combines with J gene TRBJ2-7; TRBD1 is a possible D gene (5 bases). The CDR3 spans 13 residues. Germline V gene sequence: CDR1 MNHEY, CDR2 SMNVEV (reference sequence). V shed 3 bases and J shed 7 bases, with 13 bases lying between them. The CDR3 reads CASSFTVAGEQYV. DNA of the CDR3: TGTGCCAGCAGTTTCACAGTTGCAGGGGAGCAGTACGTC.